This TCR beta chain was identified in a study of T-cell memory formation after mild COVID-19. Findings and limits, study-wide: The main location of contracting CD4+ clones was CM and EM, and that of contracting CD8+ clones was EMRA.

MiXCR, applied by TCRdb to the 5' RACE reads, yields one record per CDR3 protein. The sample lists tens of thousands of distinct CDR3 sequences, about 14% occurring once. This clonotype was seen more than once but under ten times. Its antigen is not known. The CDR3 extends over 13 amino acids. V was pared by 6 bases and J by 5 bases, with 16 bases between. Germline CDR1 reads DFQATT; CDR2 reads SNEGSKA (reference sequence). This clonotype was sampled from a man younger than 30 who had mild COVID-19 (a few samples of this study predate the infection). Cell type and time point are not known. Sequenced material: PBMCs or a T cell subset sorted from them (not recorded which). J is TRBJ2-5 and V is TRBV20-1; D could derive from TRBD1 or TRBD2 (6 bases each). The DNA for the CDR3 is TGCAGTGCCGGGCCGGGGGCCTGGGAGACCCAGTACTTC. Its protein product is CSAGPGAWETQYF.